The sequence of this T cell receptor (beta chain) was determined in a study of technical replicates of blood from a few donors listed by TCRdb under 2017. As concerns this clone: The antigen it recognizes is unknown. Nothing much larger sits one base from this clone, and base qualities are not available.

The library was built by means of the immunoSEQ multiplex PCR assay. Drawn from immuneACCESS, this table holds only the in-frame rearrangements with V and J called that TCRdb kept. Clones are partly lost; checked studies trace under half to an unresolved V gene and leave the rest unexplained. The sample profile shows approximately 58,000 clones; roughly 90% of them were found once. In total, the top ten clones hold around 5.1% of the sample. The germline V gene yields SGHRS for CDR1 and YFSETQ for CDR2. From cysteine to phenylalanine, the CDR3 is 15 amino acids long. Kept here is only the CDR3 DNA, which spans 45 bases and is read in frame from base 1. The germline V end is reduced by 4 bases and the J end by 6 bases; junction bases left unmatched: 7.

The material sequenced was PBMCs. The sequence was obtained from a human donor in good health. Some clones in this sample may be carry-over from other donors' samples. The chain was built from TRBV5-1 and TRBJ1-5; 10 middle bases align to TRBD1. For the CDR3, the sequence is CASSLGTGAGQPQHF. The nucleotide sequence is TGCGCCAGCAGCCTAGGGACAGGGGCAGGTCAGCCCCAGCATTTT.